The 9 T cell receptor beta chains below come from one sample, sequenced in a study of early T cells in non-severe SARS-CoV-2 infection. TCRdb re-derived calls from the 5' RACE reads in MiXCR, one entry per CDR3 protein. The sample consists of roughly 110,000 distinct CDR3 sequences, around 10% of them appearing once. Sequencing input: whole blood. The receptors stem from an adult who was a healthcare worker with PCR-confirmed SARS-CoV-2 infection or an uninfected control (not recorded which).

This sequence joins TRBV20-1 and TRBJ2-7; 8 bases are shared with TRBD2. Trimming at V came to 5 bases and at J to 6 bases, leaving 9 bases not matched to a gene. The germline CDR1 and CDR2 sequences are DFQATT and SNEGSKA (reference sequence). There are 13 residues in the CDR3. The CDR3 protein is CSASGLVLGEQYF. Here the CDR3 DNA reads TGCAGTGCTTCGGGACTAGTCTTAGGCGAGCAGTACTTC.

The chain uses TRBV5-4 and TRBJ2-6; D uncertain. Germline assignment: CDR1 SGHNT and CDR2 YYREEE (reference sequence). The CDR3 length is 16 residues. Trimming pared 4 bases from V and 4 bases from J, leaving 15 bases between. This CDR3 reads CASSPRTSPGANVLTF. The CDR3 DNA reads as TGTGCCAGCAGCCCTCGAACCTCCCCCGGGGCCAACGTCCTGACTTTC.

This clonotype was recorded a few times. This chain uses TRBV11-2 with TRBJ1-1; no clear D gene. Trimming shortened V by 2 bases and J by 2 bases, and 12 bases separated the two germline ends. The CDR3 is 15 amino acids. Germline lookup yields CDR1 SGHAT and CDR2 FQNNGV. The CDR3 nucleotides read TGTGCCAGCAGCTTACGGATTTCGCGAAACACTGAAGCTTTCTTT. Its translation is CASSLRISRNTEAFF.

This clonotype has only a few counts. The V and J genes are TRBV10-3 and TRBJ2-5; TRBD2 is a possible D gene (7 bases). Germline CDR1 reads ENHRY; CDR2 reads SYGVKD. V lost 6 bases to trimming and J lost 4 bases, with 15 bases between them. The CDR3 spans 14 residues. This CDR3 reads CAIRGGGRSETQYF. The CDR3, as DNA: TGTGCCATCAGGGGCGGGGGCAGGTCAGAGACCCAGTACTTC.

This clonotype came up a few times. The rearrangement links TRBV18 to TRBJ1-2; D possibly corresponds to TRBD1 (6 bases). Trimming removed 4 bases at V and 2 bases at J, with 8 bases between. CDR1 and CDR2 (germline): KGHSH, LQKENI. This CDR3 has 13 residues. This chain's CDR3 is CASSQGTNYGYTF. CDR3 coding DNA: TGTGCCAGCTCACAAGGGACAAACTATGGCTACACCTTC.

This chain links TRBV7-9 with TRBJ2-3, with 9 nucleotides matching TRBD1. This CDR3 has 15 amino acids. In germline, CDR1 is SEHNR, CDR2 FQNEAQ (reference sequence). The V gene end was trimmed by 1 base and the J gene end by 5 bases; junction bases not matched to a gene: 4. CDR3 in DNA: TGTGCCAGCAGCTTAGGGGACAGGGATCGAGATACGCAGTATTTT. It specifies CASSLGDRDRDTQYF.

Many counts were recorded for this clonotype. The gene calls are TRBV12-3 or TRBV12-4 and TRBJ2-4, with D perhaps matching TRBD2 (5 bases). The length of the CDR3 is 15 residues. V lost 1 base, J lost 0 bases, and 7 bases lay in between. DNA for the CDR3: TGTGCCAGCAGTTTAGAGCGGATAGCCAAAAACATTCAGTACTTC. As protein: CASSLERIAKNIQYF.

The chain combines TRBV5-1 with TRBJ2-3; D uncertain. The CDR3 is 14 residues long. CDR1 SGHRS and CDR2 YFSETQ come from the germline V gene. V gave up 3 bases and J gave up 6 bases, with 14 bases separating them. CDR3 nucleotide sequence: TGCGCCAGCAGCTCGGCTGGGAAGGCTGATACGCAGTATTTT. Its translation: CASSSAGKADTQYF.

This clonotype was detected only a few times. V gene TRBV12-3 or TRBV12-4 combines with J gene TRBJ2-2; D may match TRBD1 or TRBD2 (5 bases each). The V and J ends lost 9 bases and 4 bases respectively, with 18 bases between them. The CDR3 spans 15 residues. CDR3 residues: CASLRGRKGTGELFF. CDR3 coding DNA: TGTGCCAGTCTACGGGGCCGCAAGGGCACCGGGGAGCTGTTTTTT.